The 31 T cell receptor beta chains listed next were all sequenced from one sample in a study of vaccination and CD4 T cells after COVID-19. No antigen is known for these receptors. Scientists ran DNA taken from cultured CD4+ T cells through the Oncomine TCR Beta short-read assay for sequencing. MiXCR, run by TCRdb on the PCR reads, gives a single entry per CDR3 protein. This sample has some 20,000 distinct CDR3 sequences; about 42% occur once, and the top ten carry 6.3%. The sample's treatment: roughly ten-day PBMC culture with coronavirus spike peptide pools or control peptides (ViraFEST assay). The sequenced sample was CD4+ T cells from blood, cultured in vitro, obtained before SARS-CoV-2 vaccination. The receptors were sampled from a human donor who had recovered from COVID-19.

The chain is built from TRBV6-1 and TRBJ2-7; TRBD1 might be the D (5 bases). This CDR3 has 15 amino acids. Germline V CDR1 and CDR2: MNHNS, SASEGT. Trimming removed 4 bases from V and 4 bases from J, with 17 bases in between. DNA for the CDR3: TGTGCCAGCAGTGGTCGGGCAGGGCTTATTTACGAGCAGTACTTC. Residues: CASSGRAGLIYEQYF.

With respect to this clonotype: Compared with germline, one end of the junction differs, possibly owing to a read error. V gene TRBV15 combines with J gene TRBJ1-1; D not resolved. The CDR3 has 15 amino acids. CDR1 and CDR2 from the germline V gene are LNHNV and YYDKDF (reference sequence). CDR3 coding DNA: TGTACCACCAGCATCGACTACTCCTCTCAGTTTGAAGCTTTCTTT. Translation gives CTTSIDYSSQFEAFF.

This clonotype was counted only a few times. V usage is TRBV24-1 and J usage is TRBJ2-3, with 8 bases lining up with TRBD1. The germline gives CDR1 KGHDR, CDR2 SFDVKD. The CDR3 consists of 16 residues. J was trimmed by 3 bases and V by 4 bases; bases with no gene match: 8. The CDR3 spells CATSEPDRGSTDTQYF. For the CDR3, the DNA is TGTGCCACCAGTGAACCTGACAGGGGTAGTACAGATACGCAGTATTTT.

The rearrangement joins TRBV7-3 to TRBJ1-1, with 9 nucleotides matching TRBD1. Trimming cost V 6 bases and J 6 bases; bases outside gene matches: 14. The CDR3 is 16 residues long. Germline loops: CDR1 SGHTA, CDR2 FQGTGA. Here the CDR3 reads CASSQYSQGAGSEAFF. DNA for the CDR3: TGTGCCAGCAGTCAATACTCACAGGGGGCTGGCTCTGAAGCTTTCTTT. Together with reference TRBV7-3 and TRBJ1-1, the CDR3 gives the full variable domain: GAGVSQTPSNKVTEKGKYVELRCDPISGHTALYWYRQSLGQGPEFLIYFQGTGAADDSGLPNDRFFAVRPEGSVSTLKIQRTERGDSAVYLCASSQYSQGAGSEAFFGQGTRLTVV.

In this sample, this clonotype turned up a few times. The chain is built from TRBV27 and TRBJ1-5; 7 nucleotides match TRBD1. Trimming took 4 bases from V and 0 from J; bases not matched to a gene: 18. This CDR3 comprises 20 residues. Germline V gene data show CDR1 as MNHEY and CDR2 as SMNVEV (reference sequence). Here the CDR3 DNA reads TGTGCCAGCAGTTGCCTCGGCGGGGACAGCCGATTATATAGCAATCAGCCCCAGCATTTT. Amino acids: CASSCLGGDSRLYSNQPQHF.

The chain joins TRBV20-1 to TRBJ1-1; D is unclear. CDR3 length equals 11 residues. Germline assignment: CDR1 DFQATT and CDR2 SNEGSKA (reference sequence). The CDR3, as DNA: TGCAGCGCGCAGCTAAACACTGAAGCTTTCTTT. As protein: CSAQLNTEAFF.

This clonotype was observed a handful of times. In nucleotides, the CDR3 is TGTGCCAGCAGTTTATACCCCCCCTTGGACAGGGAAGGTTCACCCCTCCACTTT. Translation gives CASSLYPPLDREGSPLHF. The chain recombines TRBV27 with TRBJ1-6; the match to TRBD1 covers 8 bases. The germline CDR1 and CDR2 sequences are MNHEY and SMNVEV (reference sequence). V shed 1 base and J 9 bases; nucleotides not matched to a gene: 14. CDR3 length: 18 amino acids.

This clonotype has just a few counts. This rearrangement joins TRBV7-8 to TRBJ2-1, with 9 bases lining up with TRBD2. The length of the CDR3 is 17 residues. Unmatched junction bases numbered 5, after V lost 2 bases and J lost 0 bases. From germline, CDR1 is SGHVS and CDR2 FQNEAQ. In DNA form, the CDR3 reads TGTGCCAGCAGCTTAAGGGCTAGCGGGACCTCCTACAATGAGCAGTTCTTC. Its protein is CASSLRASGTSYNEQFF.

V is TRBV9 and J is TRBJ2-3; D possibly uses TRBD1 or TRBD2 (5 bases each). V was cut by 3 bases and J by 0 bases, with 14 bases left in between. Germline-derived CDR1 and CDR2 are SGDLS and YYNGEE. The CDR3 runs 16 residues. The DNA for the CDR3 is TGTGCCAGCAGCGGAACTGGGACGGCAAGCACAGATACGCAGTATTTT. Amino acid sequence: CASSGTGTASTDTQYF.

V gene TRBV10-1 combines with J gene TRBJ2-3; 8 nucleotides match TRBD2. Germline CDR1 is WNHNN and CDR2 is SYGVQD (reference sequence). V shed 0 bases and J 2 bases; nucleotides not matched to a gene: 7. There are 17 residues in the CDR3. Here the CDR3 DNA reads TGCGCCAGCAGTGAGTCACGACCGGGAGGGCCCACAGATACGCAGTATTTT. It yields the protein CASSESRPGGPTDTQYF.

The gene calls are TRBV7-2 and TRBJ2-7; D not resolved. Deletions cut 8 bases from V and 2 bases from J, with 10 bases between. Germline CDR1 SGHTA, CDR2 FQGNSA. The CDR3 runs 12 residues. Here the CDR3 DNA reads TGTGCCAGCTCTGGGCAGGCCTACGAGCAGTACTTC. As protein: CASSGQAYEQYF.

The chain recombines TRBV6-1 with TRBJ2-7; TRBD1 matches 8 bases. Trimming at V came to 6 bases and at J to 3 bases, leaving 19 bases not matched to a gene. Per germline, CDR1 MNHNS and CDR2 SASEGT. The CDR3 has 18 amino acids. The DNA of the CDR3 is TGTGCCAGCAGCGCCGACGACAGGGGAGGTAAGTTCAGCTACGAGCAGTACTTC. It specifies CASSADDRGGKFSYEQYF.

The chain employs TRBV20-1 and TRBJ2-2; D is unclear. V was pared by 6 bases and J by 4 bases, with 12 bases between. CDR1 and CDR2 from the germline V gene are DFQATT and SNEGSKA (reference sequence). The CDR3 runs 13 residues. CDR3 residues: CSADDHGTGELFF. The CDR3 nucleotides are TGCAGTGCCGACGACCACGGCACCGGGGAGCTGTTTTTT.

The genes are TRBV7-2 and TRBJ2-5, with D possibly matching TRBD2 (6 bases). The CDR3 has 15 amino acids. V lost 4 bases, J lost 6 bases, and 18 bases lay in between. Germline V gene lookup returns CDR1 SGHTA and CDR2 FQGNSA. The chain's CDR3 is CASSSVSSDRQTQYF. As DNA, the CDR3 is TGTGCCAGCAGCTCCGTCTCTAGCGATAGACAGACCCAGTACTTC.

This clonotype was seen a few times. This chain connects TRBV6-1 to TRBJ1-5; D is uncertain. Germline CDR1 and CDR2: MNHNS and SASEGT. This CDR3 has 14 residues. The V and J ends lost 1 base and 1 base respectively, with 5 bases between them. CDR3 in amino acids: CASSEGRSNQPQHF. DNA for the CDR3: TGTGCCAGCAGTGAAGGACGGAGCAATCAGCCCCAGCATTTT.

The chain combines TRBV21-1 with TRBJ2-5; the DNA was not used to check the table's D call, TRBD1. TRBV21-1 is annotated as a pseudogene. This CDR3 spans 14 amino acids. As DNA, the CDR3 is TGTGCCAGCAGAGGACAGGAAATTCAAGAGACCCAGTACTTC. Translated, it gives CASRGQEIQETQYF.

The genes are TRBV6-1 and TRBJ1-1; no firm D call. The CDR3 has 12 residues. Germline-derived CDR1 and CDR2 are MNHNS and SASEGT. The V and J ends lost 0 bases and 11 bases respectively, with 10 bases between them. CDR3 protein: CASSEAYGRAFF. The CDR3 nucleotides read TGTGCCAGCAGTGAAGCTTACGGGAGGGCTTTCTTT.

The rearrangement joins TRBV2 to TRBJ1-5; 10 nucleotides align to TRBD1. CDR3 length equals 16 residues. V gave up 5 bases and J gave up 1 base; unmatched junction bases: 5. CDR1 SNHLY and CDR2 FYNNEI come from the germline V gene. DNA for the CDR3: TGTGCCAGCAGTCGACAGGGGGCGCGAAGCAATCAGCCCCAGCATTTT. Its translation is CASSRQGARSNQPQHF.

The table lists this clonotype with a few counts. CDR3 loop: CSASPPGGQPGNTIYF. The CDR3 region has the DNA TGCAGTGCTTCACCCCCGGGGGGGCAACCTGGAAACACCATATATTTT. The V call is TRBV20-1, the J call TRBJ1-3, with D possibly TRBD1 on 6 matching bases. The V gene's germline CDR1 is DFQATT and CDR2 SNEGSKA (reference sequence). The CDR3 consists of 16 residues. Trimming took 5 bases from V and 2 from J, leaving 19 bases between them.

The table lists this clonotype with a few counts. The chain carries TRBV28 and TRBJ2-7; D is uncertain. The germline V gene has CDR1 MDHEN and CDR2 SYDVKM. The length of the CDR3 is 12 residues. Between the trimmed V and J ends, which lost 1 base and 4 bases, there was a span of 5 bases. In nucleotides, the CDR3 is TGTGCCAGCAGTTTATCACAGTACGAGCAGTACTTC. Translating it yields CASSLSQYEQYF.

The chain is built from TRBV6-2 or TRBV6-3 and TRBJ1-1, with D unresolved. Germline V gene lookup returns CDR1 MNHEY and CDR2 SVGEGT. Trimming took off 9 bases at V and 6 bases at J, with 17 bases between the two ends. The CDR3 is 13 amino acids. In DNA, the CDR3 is TGTGCCAGTTTCGGCTCCCTCGGGGCTGAAGCTTTCTTT. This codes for CASFGSLGAEAFF.

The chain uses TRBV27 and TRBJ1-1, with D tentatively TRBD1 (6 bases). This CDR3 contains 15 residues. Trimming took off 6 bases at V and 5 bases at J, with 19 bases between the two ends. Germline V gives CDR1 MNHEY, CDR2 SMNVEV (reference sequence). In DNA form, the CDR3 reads TGTGCCAGCAGGACGTTCGGACAGTCGGGGACTGAAGCTTTCTTT. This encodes CASRTFGQSGTEAFF.

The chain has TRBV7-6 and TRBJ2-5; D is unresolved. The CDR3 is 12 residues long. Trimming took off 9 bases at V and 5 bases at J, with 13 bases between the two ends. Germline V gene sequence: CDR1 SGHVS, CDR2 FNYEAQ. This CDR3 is CASYSYGETQYF. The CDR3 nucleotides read TGTGCCAGTTACAGCTACGGGGAGACCCAGTACTTC. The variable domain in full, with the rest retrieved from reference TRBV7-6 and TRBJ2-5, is GAGVSQSPRYKVTKRGQDVALRCDPISGHVSLYWYRQALGQGPEFLTYFNYEAQQDKSGLPNDRFSAERPEGSISTLTIQRTEQRDSAMYRCASYSYGETQYFGPGTRLLVL.

This CDR3 reads CASSLEGQGIYGYTF. CDR3 nucleotide sequence: TGTGCCAGCAGCTTAGAGGGACAGGGGATCTATGGCTACACCTTC. V and J are TRBV11-2 and TRBJ1-2; 10 nucleotides line up with TRBD1. The length of the CDR3 is 15 residues. CDR1 SGHAT and CDR2 FQNNGV come from the germline V gene. The V and J ends lost 0 bases and 4 bases, in that order; junction bases with no gene match: 2.

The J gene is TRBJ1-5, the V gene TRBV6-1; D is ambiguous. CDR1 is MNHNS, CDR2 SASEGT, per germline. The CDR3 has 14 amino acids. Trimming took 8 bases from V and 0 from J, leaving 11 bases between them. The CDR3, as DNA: TGTGCCAGCCGGGAGGCATATAGCAATCAGCCCCAGCATTTT. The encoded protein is CASREAYSNQPQHF.

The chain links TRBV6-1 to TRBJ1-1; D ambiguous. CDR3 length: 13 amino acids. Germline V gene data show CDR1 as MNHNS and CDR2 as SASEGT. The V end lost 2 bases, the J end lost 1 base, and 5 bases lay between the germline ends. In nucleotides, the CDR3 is TGTGCCAGCAGTGAAAACAGGAACACTGAAGCTTTCTTT. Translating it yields CASSENRNTEAFF.

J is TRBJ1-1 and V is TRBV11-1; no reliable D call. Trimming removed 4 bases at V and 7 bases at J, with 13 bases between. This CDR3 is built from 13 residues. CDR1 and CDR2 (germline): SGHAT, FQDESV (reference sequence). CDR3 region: CASSYEGQSEAFF. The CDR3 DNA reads TGTGCCAGCAGCTATGAAGGGCAGAGTGAAGCTTTCTTT.

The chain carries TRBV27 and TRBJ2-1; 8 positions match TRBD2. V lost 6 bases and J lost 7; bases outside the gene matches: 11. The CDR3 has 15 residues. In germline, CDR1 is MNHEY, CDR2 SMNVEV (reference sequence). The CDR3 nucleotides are TGTGCCAGCAGCCGAACCGGGACTAGGGGGAATGAGCAGTTCTTC. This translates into CASSRTGTRGNEQFF.

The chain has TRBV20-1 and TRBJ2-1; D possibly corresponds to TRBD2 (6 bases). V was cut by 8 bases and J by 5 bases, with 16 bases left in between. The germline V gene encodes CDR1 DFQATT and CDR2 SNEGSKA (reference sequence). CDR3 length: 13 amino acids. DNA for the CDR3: TGCAGTATAACCACTAGCTTTGACAATGAGCAGTTCTTC. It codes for CSITTSFDNEQFF.

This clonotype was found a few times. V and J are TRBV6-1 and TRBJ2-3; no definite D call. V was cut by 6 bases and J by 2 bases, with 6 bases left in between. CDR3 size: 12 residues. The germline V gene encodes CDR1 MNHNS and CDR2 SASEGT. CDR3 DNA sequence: TGTGCCAGCAGGAAATCCACAGATACGCAGTATTTT. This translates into CASRKSTDTQYF.

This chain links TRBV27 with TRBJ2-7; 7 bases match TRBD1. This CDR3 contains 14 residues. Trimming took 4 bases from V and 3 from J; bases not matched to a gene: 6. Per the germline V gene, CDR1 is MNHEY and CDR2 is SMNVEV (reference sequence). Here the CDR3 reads CASSSRTGSYEQYF. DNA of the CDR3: TGTGCCAGCAGTTCACGGACAGGCAGCTACGAGCAGTACTTC.